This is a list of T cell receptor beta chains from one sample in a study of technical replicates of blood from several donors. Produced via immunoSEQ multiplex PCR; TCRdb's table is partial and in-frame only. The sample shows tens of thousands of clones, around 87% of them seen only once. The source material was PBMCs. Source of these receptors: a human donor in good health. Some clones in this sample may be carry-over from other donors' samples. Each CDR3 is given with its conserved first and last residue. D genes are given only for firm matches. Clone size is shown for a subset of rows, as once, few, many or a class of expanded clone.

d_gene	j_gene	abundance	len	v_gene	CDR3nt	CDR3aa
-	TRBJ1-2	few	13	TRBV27	TGTGCCAGCAGTAGCTCGGGTCTTGGTGGCTACACCTTC	CASSSSGLGGYTF
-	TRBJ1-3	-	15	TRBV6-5	TGTGCCAGCAGTTACCTCAGGGGCTCTGGAAACACCATATATTTT	CASSYLRGSGNTIYF
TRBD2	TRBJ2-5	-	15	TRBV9	TGTGCCAGCAGCGATTCGGGGGGAGTCCGGGAGACCCAGTACTTC	CASSDSGGVRETQYF
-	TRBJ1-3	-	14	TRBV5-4	TGTGCCAGCAGCCCGTCCCGTTCTGGAAACACCATATATTTT	CASSPSRSGNTIYF
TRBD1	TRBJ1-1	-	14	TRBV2	TGTGCCAGCAGTGGGACAGGGGGCCGCACTGAAGCTTTCTTT	CASSGTGGRTEAFF
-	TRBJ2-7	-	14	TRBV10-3	TGTGCCATCAACGGTGGGACTGACTCCTACGAGCAGTACTTC	CAINGGTDSYEQYF
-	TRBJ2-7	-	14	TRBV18	TGTGCCAGCTCAACCGGACAGTTAATCTACGAGCAGTACTTC	CASSTGQLIYEQYF
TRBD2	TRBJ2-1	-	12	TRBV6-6	TGTGCCAGCGCTTACGGACTAGCGGAGCAGTTCTTC	CASAYGLAEQFF
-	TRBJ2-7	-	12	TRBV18	TGTGCCAGCTCACGGCTAGACTACGAGCAGTACTTC	CASSRLDYEQYF
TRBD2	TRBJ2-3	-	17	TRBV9	TGTGCCAGCAGCCTTAATGCGGGAGGGTCCCCAGGAGATACGCAGTATTTT	CASSLNAGGSPGDTQYF
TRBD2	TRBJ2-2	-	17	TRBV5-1	TGCGCCAGCAGCCTCACGGGTAGCGGGAGGGACACCGGGGAGCTGTTTTTT	CASSLTGSGRDTGELFF
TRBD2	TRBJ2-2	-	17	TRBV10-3	TGTGCCATCAGTCTTTTACTAGCGGGAGCGAACACCGGGGAGCTGTTTTTT	CAISLLLAGANTGELFF
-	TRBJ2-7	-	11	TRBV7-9	TGTGCCAGCAGCCGGGACTACGAGCAGTACTTC	CASSRDYEQYF
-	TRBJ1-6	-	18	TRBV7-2	TGTGCCAGCAGTTCTGGGGACACCTATAGCTCCTATAATTCACCCCTCCACTTT	CASSSGDTYSSYNSPLHF
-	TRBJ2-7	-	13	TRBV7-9	TGTGCCAGCAGCCAAGGACCGAGGGACGAGCAGTACTTC	CASSQGPRDEQYF
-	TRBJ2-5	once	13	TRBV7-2	TGTGCCAGCAGCCCTACTCGTCGGGAGACCCAGTACTTC	CASSPTRRETQYF
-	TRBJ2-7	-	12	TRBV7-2	TGTGCCAGCAGCCCGGACTGGGCCGAGCAGTACTTC	CASSPDWAEQYF
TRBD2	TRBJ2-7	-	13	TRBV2	TGTGCCAGCAGTGGAGCGGGAGGGGGGGAGCAGTACTTC	CASSGAGGGEQYF
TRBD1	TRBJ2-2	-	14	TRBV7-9	TGTGCCAGAGGGGGACAGGGGAACACCGGGGAGCTGTTTTTT	CARGGQGNTGELFF
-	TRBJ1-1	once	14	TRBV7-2	TGTGCCAGCAGCAAACTCGTGGTGAACACTGAAGCTTTCTTT	CASSKLVVNTEAFF
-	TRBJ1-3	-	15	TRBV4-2	TGTGCCAGCAGCCCTATTAGCGTTGCCGCGGACACCATATATTTT	CASSPISVAADTIYF
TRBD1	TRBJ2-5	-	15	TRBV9	TGTGCCAGCACATTGGCAGGGGGCTTCCAAGAGACCCAGTACTTC	CASTLAGGFQETQYF
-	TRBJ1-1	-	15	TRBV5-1	TGCGCCAGCAGCTTGATCTCGGGGGGAGCCACTGAAGCTTTCTTT	CASSLISGGATEAFF
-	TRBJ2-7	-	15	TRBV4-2	TGTGCCAGCAGCCAAGCGACAGGTTCCCCGTACGAGCAGTACTTC	CASSQATGSPYEQYF
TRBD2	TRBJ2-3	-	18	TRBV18	TGTGCCAGCTCACCGGAGTGGGGAGGGTCGTCGAGCACAGATACGCAGTATTTT	CASSPEWGGSSSTDTQYF
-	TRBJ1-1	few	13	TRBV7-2	TGTGCCAGCACCTCCCGCCCGGGGGGGGAAGCTTTCTTT	CASTSRPGGEAFF
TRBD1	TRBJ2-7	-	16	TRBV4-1	TGCGCCAGCAGCCAAGAACCACAGGGGAATCTGAGGGAGCAGTACTTC	CASSQEPQGNLREQYF
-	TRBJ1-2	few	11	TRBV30	TGTGCCCGGGTGAGCCGGTCGGGCTACACCTTC	CARVSRSGYTF
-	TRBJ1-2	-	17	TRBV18	TGTGCCAGCTCACCACCGGGGGGGGCCCAGGCCAACTATGGCTACACCTTC	CASSPPGGAQANYGYTF
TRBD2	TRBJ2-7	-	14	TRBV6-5	TGTGCCAGCAGTTCGGGGGGGAGGGCCGGCGAGCAGTACTTC	CASSSGGRAGEQYF
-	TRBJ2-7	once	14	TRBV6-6	TGTGCCAGCAGTTACCACCGGGATGGCTACGAGCAGTACTTC	CASSYHRDGYEQYF
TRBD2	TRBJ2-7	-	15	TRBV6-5	TGTGCCAGCAGTGGGAGGGATTCCCGCGAGAGTGAGCAGTACTTC	CASSGRDSRESEQYF
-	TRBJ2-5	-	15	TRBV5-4	TGTGCCAGCAGCTCTATAGGAGTTTTTGGGGAGACCCAGTACTTC	CASSSIGVFGETQYF
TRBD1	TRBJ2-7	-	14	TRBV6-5	TGTGCCAGCAGTTGGACAGGGGGCCGGGGGGAGCAGTACTTC	CASSWTGGRGEQYF
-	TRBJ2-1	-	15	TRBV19	TGTGCCAGTAGTATCCCCGGGGAATCCTACAATGAGCAGTTCTTC	CASSIPGESYNEQFF
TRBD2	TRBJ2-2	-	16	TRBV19	TGTGCCAGTAGTCGATCGACTAGCACAAACACCGGGGAGCTGTTTTTT	CASSRSTSTNTGELFF
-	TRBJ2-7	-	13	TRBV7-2	TGTGCCACAAAGACCGCGGGCTCCTACGAGCAGTACTTC	CATKTAGSYEQYF
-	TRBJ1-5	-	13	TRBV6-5	TGTGCCAGCAGTCAATTCGGCGGCCAGCCCCAGCATTTT	CASSQFGGQPQHF
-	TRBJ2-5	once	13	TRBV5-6	TGTGCCAGCAAAGTGGACTCACAAGAGACCCAGTACTTC	CASKVDSQETQYF
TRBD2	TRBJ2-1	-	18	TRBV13	TGTGCCAGCAGCCCCGGACTAGCGGGGACAAGCTCCTACAATGAGCAGTTCTTC	CASSPGLAGTSSYNEQFF
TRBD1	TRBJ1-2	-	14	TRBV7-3	TGTGCCAGCAGCGATCCGGGACAGGGAGGTGGCTACACCTTC	CASSDPGQGGGYTF
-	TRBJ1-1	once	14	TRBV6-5	TGTGCCAGCAGTCTAATACAGGGGAACACTGAAGCTTTCTTT	CASSLIQGNTEAFF
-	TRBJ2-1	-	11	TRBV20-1	TGCAGTGCCTTGCAGGGCAACGAGCAGTTCTTC	CSALQGNEQFF
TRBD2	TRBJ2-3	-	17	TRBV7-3	TGTGCCAGCAGCCTAAGGACTAGCGGGACCAGCACAGATACGCAGTATTTT	CASSLRTSGTSTDTQYF
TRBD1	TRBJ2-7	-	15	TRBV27	TGTGCCAGCAGTTCCCTGGGACAGGGAGGCTACGAGCAGTACTTC	CASSSLGQGGYEQYF
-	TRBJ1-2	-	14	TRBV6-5	TGTGCCAGCAGTTATTTGGCGCTGGGGCTTGGCTACACCTTC	CASSYLALGLGYTF
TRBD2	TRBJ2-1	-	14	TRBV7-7	TGTGCCAGCAGCCCGAGCGGGGGGGCCCATGAGCAGTTCTTC	CASSPSGGAHEQFF
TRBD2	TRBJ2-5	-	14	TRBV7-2	TGTGCCAGCACCATCGGGACTAGCGGAGAGACCCAGTACTTC	CASTIGTSGETQYF
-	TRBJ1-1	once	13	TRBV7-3	TGTGCCAGCAGCCCCTATACAGGGTCCGAAGCTTTCTTT	CASSPYTGSEAFF
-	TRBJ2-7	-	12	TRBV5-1	TGCGCCAGCAGCTTGGGGGGCGACGAGCAGTACTTC	CASSLGGDEQYF
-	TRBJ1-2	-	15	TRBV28	TGTGCCAGCAGTTTGCAGGGGCTTGGTAGCTATGGCTACACCTTC	CASSLQGLGSYGYTF
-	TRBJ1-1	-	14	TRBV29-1	TGCAGCGTTGTGGGCAGGGCCCCCCATGCTGAAGCTTTCTTT	CSVVGRAPHAEAFF
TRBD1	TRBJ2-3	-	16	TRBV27	TGTGCCAGCAGATTGGGGGACAGGGCGGTCACAGATACGCAGTATTTT	CASRLGDRAVTDTQYF
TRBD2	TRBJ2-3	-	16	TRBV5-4	TGTGCCAGCAGCTCCTCTCCTAGCGGGAGCACAGATACGCAGTATTTT	CASSSSPSGSTDTQYF